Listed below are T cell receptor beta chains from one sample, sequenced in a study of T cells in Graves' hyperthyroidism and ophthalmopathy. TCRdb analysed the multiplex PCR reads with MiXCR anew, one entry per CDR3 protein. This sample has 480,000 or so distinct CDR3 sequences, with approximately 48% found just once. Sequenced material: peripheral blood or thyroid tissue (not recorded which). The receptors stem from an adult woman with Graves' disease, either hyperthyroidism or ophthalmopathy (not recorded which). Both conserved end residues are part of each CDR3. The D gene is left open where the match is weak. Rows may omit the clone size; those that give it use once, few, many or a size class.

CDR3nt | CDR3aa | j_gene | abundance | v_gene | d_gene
TGTGCCACCAGTGACTTCGATCAGCCCCAGCATTTT | CATSDFDQPQHF | TRBJ1-5 | few | TRBV24-1 | -
TGTGCCAGTAGTACGGGGTACAGGGGTATTCTGGATTTT | CASSTGYRGILDF | TRBJ1-5 | - | TRBV19 | TRBD1
TGCAGTGCCGCAGGGTACAGCAATCAGCCCCAGCATTTT | CSAAGYSNQPQHF | TRBJ1-5 | many | TRBV20-1 | -
TGTGCCAGCAGCGTCTCTAGGGAGGGCCCTTTGGGCGGGGAGCTGTTTTTT | CASSVSREGPLGGELFF | TRBJ2-2 | - | TRBV9 | TRBD2
TGCAGCGTCGAGGGACGCCTGCCCTACGAGCAGTACTTC | CSVEGRLPYEQYF | TRBJ2-7 | - | TRBV20-1 | -
TGTGCCAGTAGGGTCGGTCCCTCGACTGAAGCTTTCTTT | CASRVGPSTEAFF | TRBJ1-1 | few | TRBV19 | -
TGTGCCAATACGGGACACCCGAACACTGAAGCTTTCTTT | CANTGHPNTEAFF | TRBJ1-1 | few | TRBV2 | -
TGCAGTGCTAGCGACGGGTATGGCTACACCTTC | CSASDGYGYTF | TRBJ1-2 | many | TRBV20-1 | -
TGTGCCAGCAGGCGGGGGGACGTGGAGACCCAGTACTTC | CASRRGDVETQYF | TRBJ2-5 | few | TRBV12-3/TRBV12-4 | TRBD2
TGTGCCAGCAGCTTCCGCGACAGTAGTGAAGCTTTCTTT | CASSFRDSSEAFF | TRBJ1-1 | few | TRBV7-3 | -
TGTGCCACCAGCAGACACAGGAGCTCCTACGAGCAGTACTTC | CATSRHRSSYEQYF | TRBJ2-7 | - | TRBV15 | -
TGCGCCAGCAGCTTGGCACCAGAAAAAAATCAGCCCCAGCATTTT | CASSLAPEKNQPQHF | TRBJ1-5 | - | TRBV5-1 | -
TGTGCCAGCAGCTTAGGTTCTCGCGGGGAGACCCAGTACTTC | CASSLGSRGETQYF | TRBJ2-5 | many | TRBV7-8 | -
TGTGCCAGCAGCTTACAGGGGACGCGGAACACCGAGCAGTACTTC | CASSLQGTRNTEQYF | TRBJ2-7 | - | TRBV7-3 | -
TGTGCCAGCAGCTTTGGGACTAGCGCGGCCGGGGAGCTGTTTTTT | CASSFGTSAAGELFF | TRBJ2-2 | - | TRBV7-9 | TRBD2
TGTGCCAGCAGCCGGGACCTATCACTGTTTTTT | CASSRDLSLFF | TRBJ1-4 | few | TRBV7-9 | -
TGCAGCTCCGGGACTAGCGGATACGAGCAGTACTTC | CSSGTSGYEQYF | TRBJ2-7 | - | TRBV29-1 | TRBD2
TGTGCCAGCAGCTCGACAGGGCGGAGATATAGCAATCAGCCCCAGCATTTT | CASSSTGRRYSNQPQHF | TRBJ1-5 | - | TRBV11-2 | TRBD1
TGTGCCACCAGTGATAACGGACTAGCGGGAGAGACCCAGTACTTC | CATSDNGLAGETQYF | TRBJ2-5 | - | TRBV24-1 | TRBD2
TGTGCCAGCAGCACGGACGGGGGGTTCGGGACTGAAGCTTTCTTT | CASSTDGGFGTEAFF | TRBJ1-1 | once | TRBV7-9 | -
TGTGCCAGCAGCCGGGTGGACCGAAGGGGAGAAAAACTGTTTTTT | CASSRVDRRGEKLFF | TRBJ1-4 | few | TRBV13 | -
TGTGCCAGCAGCCAAGGGACAGCCTACGAGCAGTACTTC | CASSQGTAYEQYF | TRBJ2-7 | once | TRBV13 | TRBD1
TGTGCCAGCAGCCAAGAAGGGGTTAGGGAAAAACTGTTTTTT | CASSQEGVREKLFF | TRBJ1-4 | many | TRBV14 | -
TGTGCCAGCAGTTTGGAACCCCATGGCTCCCTCTTTCTTAGCAATCAGCCCCAGCATTTT | CASSLEPHGSLFLSNQPQHF | TRBJ1-5 | - | TRBV2 | -
TGTGCGTCAACAGGGTCCTCCTATGGCTACACCTTC | CASTGSSYGYTF | TRBJ1-2 | - | TRBV10-3 | -
TGTGCCAGTAGAACGGTGAGGGGGGAACTGTTTTTT | CASRTVRGELFF | TRBJ1-4 | - | TRBV19 | -
TGCAGCGTTGAAACTCAGGAGAACACTGAAGCTTTCTTT | CSVETQENTEAFF | TRBJ1-1 | few | TRBV29-1 | -
TGCAGTGCTAGGCCCACGGGGGTAGTTAACTATGGCTACACCTTC | CSARPTGVVNYGYTF | TRBJ1-2 | - | TRBV20-1 | -
TGCAGCGTTGAGCTTAGCGGCTCCTACGAGCAGTACTTC | CSVELSGSYEQYF | TRBJ2-7 | - | TRBV29-1 | -
TGTGCCAGCAGGCGCGGGGGATTAGAAGAGACCCAGTACTTC | CASRRGGLEETQYF | TRBJ2-5 | - | TRBV7-9 | TRBD2
TGCAGCGTCGCCGGGACAGTCGAGAACACTGAAGCTTTCTTT | CSVAGTVENTEAFF | TRBJ1-1 | - | TRBV29-1 | TRBD1
TGTGCCAGCAGTGAATCGAGGGTTGGTGGGGAGCTGTTTTTT | CASSESRVGGELFF | TRBJ2-2 | - | TRBV2 | -
TGTGCCAGCAGCCAGGGACTAGCGGACACCGGGGAGCTGTTTTTT | CASSQGLADTGELFF | TRBJ2-2 | - | TRBV7-9 | TRBD2
TGTGCCTGGAGCCAGGGGATAAACTCTGAAGCTTTCTTT | CAWSQGINSEAFF | TRBJ1-1 | - | TRBV30 | -
TGTGCCATCAGTGAGATCTGGCGAGCCGCCAAGGGTTCACCCCTCCACTTT | CAISEIWRAAKGSPLHF | TRBJ1-6 | - | TRBV10-3 | -
TGCGCCAGCAGCTTAGGGCCTGGACAGGTAACCTACGAGCAGTACTTC | CASSLGPGQVTYEQYF | TRBJ2-7 | - | TRBV5-1 | TRBD1
TGCAGTGCCGGCCGCGCTGGGTGGAACACTGAAGCTTTCTTT | CSAGRAGWNTEAFF | TRBJ1-1 | many | TRBV20-1 | -
TGTGCCAGCGTTGGTAGCAGGGTTGGCTACACCTTC | CASVGSRVGYTF | TRBJ1-2 | - | TRBV2 | -
TGTGCCAGCAGCACCGGGACAGGGGGCGGACAGCCCCAGCATTTT | CASSTGTGGGQPQHF | TRBJ1-5 | - | TRBV12-3/TRBV12-4 | TRBD1
TGTGCCAGCAGCACGTTCGGAGCGGGTTCGAACACCGGGGAGCTGTTTTTT | CASSTFGAGSNTGELFF | TRBJ2-2 | many | TRBV7-3 | -
TGTGCCAGCAGCTCGGGACAGGGGGCAGGGTACGAGCAGTACTTC | CASSSGQGAGYEQYF | TRBJ2-7 | - | TRBV6-6 | TRBD1
TGCGCCAGCAGCTTGGGAGTTTTGGACGGACCCTACGAGCAGTACTTC | CASSLGVLDGPYEQYF | TRBJ2-7 | many | TRBV5-1 | -
TGTGCCAGTGGGGAAGGCAATCAGCCCCAGCATTTT | CASGEGNQPQHF | TRBJ1-5 | few | TRBV19 | -
TGTGCCATCAGTGGGTTAGGACAGGGCCCGGAGACCCAGTACTTC | CAISGLGQGPETQYF | TRBJ2-5 | many | TRBV10-3 | TRBD1
TGCAGTGCTAGGGTGGCAGGGCTCCCCAATCAGCCCCAGCATTTT | CSARVAGLPNQPQHF | TRBJ1-5 | many | TRBV20-1 | -
TGCAGCGTCGCCCTGACCGGGGGCGAAAACACCATATATTTT | CSVALTGGENTIYF | TRBJ1-3 | - | TRBV29-1 | -
TGTGCCAGCAGCCGACTAGCGGGGCAAGAGACCCAGTACTTC | CASSRLAGQETQYF | TRBJ2-5 | many | TRBV7-9 | TRBD2
TGTGCCAGCAGCCCCGGGCAGGGGGCGGGGGAGCTGCTTTTT | CASSPGQGAGELLF | TRBJ2-2 | - | TRBV11-2 | -
TGTGCCAGCAGTGGGGATAATTCACCCCTCCACTTT | CASSGDNSPLHF | TRBJ1-6 | few | TRBV2 | -
TGTGCCAGCAATTCATTGGGGGTCGAGCAGTACTTC | CASNSLGVEQYF | TRBJ2-7 | few | TRBV2 | -
TGTGCCAGCAGCTTCGCAAGGGAGAGCACTGAAGCTTTCTTT | CASSFARESTEAFF | TRBJ1-1 | - | TRBV19 | -
TGTGCCATCAGCGCTAAACAGGGACAGGATGAAGCTTTCTTT | CAISAKQGQDEAFF | TRBJ1-1 | many | TRBV10-3 | TRBD1